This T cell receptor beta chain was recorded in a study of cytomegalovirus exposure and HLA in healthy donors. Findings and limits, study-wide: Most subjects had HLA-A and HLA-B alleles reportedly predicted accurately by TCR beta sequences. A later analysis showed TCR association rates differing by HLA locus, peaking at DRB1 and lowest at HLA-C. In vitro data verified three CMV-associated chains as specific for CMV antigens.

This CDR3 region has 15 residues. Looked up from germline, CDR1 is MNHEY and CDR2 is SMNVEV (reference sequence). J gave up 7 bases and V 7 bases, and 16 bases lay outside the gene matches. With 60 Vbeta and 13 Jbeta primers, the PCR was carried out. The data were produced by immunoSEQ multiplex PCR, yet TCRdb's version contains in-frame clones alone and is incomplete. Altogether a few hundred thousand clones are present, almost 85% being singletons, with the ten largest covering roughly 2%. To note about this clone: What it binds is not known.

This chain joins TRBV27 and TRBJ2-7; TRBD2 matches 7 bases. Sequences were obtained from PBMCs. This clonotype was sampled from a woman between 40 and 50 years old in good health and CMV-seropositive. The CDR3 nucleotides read TGTGCCAGCATGGAAGGGGAGGGACCGTTACGGGAGCAGTACTTC. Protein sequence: CASMEGEGPLREQYF.